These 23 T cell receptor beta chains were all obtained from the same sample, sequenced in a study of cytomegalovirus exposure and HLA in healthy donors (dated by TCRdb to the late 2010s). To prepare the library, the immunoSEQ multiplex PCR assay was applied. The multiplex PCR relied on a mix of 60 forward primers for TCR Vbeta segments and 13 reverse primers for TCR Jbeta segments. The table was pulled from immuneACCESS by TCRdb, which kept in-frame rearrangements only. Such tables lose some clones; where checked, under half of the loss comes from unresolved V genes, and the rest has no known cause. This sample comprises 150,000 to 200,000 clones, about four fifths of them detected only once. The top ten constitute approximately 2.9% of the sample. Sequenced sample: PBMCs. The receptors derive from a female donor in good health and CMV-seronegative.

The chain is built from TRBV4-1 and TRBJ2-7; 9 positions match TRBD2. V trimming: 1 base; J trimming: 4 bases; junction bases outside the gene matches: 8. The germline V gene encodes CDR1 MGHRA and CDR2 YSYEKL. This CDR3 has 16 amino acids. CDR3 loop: CASSQGAGGVPYEQYF. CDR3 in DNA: TGCGCCAGCAGCCAAGGCGCGGGAGGGGTCCCTTACGAGCAGTACTTC.

In DNA, the CDR3 is TGTGCCAGCAGCTTAGCGGGAGTCACAGATACGCAGTATTTT. As protein: CASSLAGVTDTQYF. V usage is TRBV11-3 and J usage is TRBJ2-3; D is possibly TRBD2 (6 bases). Germline lookup yields CDR1 SGHNT and CDR2 YENEEA. The CDR3 extends over 14 amino acids. V lost 1 base and J 2 bases, leaving 7 bases between the germline ends.

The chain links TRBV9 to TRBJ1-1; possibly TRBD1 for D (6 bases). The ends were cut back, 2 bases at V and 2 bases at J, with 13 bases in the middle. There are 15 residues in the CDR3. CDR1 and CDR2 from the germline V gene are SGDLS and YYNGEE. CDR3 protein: CASSVSQGRNTEAFF. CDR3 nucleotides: TGTGCCAGCAGCGTCAGCCAGGGGAGAAACACTGAAGCTTTCTTT.

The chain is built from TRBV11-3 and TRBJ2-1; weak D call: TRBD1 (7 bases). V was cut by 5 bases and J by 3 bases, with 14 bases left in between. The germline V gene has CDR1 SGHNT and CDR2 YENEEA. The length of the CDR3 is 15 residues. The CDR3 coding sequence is TGTGCCAGCAGCCCGGGGCAGGGGGGCTACAATGAGCAGTTCTTC. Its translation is CASSPGQGGYNEQFF.

The CDR3 nucleotides are TGTGCCTGGAGCATTGACAGGGCCAATTCACCCCTCCACTTT. It is translated as CAWSIDRANSPLHF. The chain joins TRBV30 to TRBJ1-6; 7 positions agree with TRBD1. CDR3 length equals 14 residues. Per the germline V gene, CDR1 is GTSNPN and CDR2 is SVGIG (reference sequence). V was clipped by 3 bases and J by 7 bases; unmatched bases: 6.

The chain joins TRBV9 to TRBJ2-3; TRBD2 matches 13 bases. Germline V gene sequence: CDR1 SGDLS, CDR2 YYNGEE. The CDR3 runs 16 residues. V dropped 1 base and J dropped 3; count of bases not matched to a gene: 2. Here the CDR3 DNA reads TGTGCCAGCAGCGTATTGGGACTAGCGGGAACAGATACGCAGTATTTT. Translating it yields CASSVLGLAGTDTQYF. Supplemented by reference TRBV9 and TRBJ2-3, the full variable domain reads DSGVTQTPKHLITATGQRVTLRCSPRSGDLSVYWYQQSLDQGLQFLIQYYNGEERAKGNILERFSAQQFPDLHSELNLSSLELGDSALYFCASSVLGLAGTDTQYFGPGTRLTVL.

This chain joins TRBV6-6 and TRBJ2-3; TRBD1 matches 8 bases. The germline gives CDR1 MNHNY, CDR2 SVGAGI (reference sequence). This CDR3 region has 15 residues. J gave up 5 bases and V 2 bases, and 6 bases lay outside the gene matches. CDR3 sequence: CASSYLTGVGDTQYF. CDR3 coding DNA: TGTGCCAGCAGTTACCTGACAGGGGTGGGAGATACGCAGTATTTT.

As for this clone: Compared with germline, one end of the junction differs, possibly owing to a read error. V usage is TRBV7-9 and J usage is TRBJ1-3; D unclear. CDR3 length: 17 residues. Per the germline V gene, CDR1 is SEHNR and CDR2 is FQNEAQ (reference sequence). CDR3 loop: CSSSYLLGRGPGNTIYF. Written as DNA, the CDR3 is TGTTCCAGCAGCTACCTCCTGGGTCGGGGTCCTGGAAACACCATATATTTT.

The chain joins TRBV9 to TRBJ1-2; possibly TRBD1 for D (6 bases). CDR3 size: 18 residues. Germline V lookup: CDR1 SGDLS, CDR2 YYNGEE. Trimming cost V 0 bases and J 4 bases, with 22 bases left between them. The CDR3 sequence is CASSVDMTGLPAGYGYTF. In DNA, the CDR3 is TGTGCCAGCAGCGTAGATATGACAGGTCTACCGGCGGGCTATGGCTACACCTTC. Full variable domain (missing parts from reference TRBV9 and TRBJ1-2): DSGVTQTPKHLITATGQRVTLRCSPRSGDLSVYWYQQSLDQGLQFLIQYYNGEERAKGNILERFSAQQFPDLHSELNLSSLELGDSALYFCASSVDMTGLPAGYGYTFGSGTRLTVV.

Here the CDR3 reads CATRDRRGVNEKLFF. In DNA form, the CDR3 reads TGTGCCACTCGGGACAGGCGCGGAGTTAATGAAAAACTGTTTTTT. The chain joins TRBV10-3 to TRBJ1-4, with TRBD1 matching over 8 bases. Germline V CDR1 and CDR2: ENHRY, SYGVKD. With V trimmed by 10 bases and J by 4 bases, 11 bases remained unmatched. This CDR3 contains 15 residues.

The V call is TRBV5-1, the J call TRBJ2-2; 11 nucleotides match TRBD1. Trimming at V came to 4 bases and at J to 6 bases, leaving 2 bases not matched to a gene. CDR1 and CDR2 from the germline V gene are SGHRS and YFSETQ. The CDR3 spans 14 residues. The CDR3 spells CASSPGQGAGELFF. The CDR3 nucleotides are TGCGCCAGCAGCCCGGGACAGGGGGCCGGGGAGCTGTTTTTT.

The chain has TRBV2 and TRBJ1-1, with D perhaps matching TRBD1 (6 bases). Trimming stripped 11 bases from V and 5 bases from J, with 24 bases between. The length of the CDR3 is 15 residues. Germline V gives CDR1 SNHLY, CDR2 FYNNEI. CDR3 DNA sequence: TGTGCCGCAAAGAGTCGGGGGGGGCTGGGTACTGAAGCTTTCTTT. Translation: CAAKSRGGLGTEAFF.

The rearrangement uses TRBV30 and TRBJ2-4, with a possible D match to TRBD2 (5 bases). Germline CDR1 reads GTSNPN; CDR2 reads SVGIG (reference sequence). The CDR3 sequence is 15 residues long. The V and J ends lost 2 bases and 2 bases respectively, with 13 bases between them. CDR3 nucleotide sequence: TGTGCCTGGAGTAACGCGCAGCGGTCCAAAAACATTCAGTACTTC. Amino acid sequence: CAWSNAQRSKNIQYF.

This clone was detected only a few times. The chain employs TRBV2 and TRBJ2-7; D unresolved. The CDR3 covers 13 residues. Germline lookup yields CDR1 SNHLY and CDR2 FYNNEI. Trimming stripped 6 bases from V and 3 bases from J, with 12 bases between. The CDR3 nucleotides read TGTGCCAGCAGCGCTACTGGTTTCTACGAGCAGTACTTC. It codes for CASSATGFYEQYF. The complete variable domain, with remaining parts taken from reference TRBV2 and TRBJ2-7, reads EPEVTQTPSHQVTQMGQEVILRCVPISNHLYFYWYRQILGQKVEFLVSFYNNEISEKSEIFDDQFSVERPDGSNFTLKIRSTKLEDSAMYFCASSATGFYEQYFGPGTRLTVT.

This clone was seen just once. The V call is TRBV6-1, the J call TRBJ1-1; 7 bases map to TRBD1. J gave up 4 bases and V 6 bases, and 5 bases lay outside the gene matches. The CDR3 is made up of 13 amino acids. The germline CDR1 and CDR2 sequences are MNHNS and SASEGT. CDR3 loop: CASSDQGGTEAFF. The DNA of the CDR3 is TGTGCCAGCAGCGACCAGGGGGGCACTGAAGCTTTCTTT.

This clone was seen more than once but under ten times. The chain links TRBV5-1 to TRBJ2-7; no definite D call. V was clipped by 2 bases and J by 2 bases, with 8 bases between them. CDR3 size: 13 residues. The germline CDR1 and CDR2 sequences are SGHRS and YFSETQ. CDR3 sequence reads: CASSFAEPYEQYF. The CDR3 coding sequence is TGCGCCAGCAGCTTTGCAGAACCCTACGAGCAGTACTTC.

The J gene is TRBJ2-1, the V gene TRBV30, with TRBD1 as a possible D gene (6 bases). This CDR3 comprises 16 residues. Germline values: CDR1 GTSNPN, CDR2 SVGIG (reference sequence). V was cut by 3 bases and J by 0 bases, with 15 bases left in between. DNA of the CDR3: TGTGCCTGGAGAATCCCCGGGACAACCTCCTACAATGAGCAGTTCTTC. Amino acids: CAWRIPGTTSYNEQFF.

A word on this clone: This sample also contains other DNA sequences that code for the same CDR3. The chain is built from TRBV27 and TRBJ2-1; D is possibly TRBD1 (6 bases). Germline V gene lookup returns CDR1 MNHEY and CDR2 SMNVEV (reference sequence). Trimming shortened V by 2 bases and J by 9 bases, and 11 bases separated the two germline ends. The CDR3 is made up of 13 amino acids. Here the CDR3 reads CASSLGLGAEQFF. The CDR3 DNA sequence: TGTGCCAGCAGTTTAGGGTTGGGGGCTGAGCAGTTCTTC.

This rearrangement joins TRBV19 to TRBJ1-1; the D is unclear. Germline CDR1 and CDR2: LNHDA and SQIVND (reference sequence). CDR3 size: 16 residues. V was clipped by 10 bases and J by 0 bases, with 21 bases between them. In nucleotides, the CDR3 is TGTGCCACCGCGCGGAGGGCGGCACTTATGAACACTGAAGCTTTCTTT. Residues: CATARRAALMNTEAFF.

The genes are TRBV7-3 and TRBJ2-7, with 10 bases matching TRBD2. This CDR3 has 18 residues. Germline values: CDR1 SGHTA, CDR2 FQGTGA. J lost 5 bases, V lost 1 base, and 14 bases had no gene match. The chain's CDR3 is CASSLIFTSGMTPNEQYF. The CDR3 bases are TGTGCCAGCAGCTTAATATTCACTAGCGGGATGACCCCAAACGAGCAGTACTTC.

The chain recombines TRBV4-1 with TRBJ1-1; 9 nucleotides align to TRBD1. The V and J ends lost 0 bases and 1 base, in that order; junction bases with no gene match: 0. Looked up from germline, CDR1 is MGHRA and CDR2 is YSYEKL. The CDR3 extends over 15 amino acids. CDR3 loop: CASSQEDRGNTEAFF. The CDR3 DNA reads TGCGCCAGCAGCCAAGAGGACAGGGGGAACACTGAAGCTTTCTTT.

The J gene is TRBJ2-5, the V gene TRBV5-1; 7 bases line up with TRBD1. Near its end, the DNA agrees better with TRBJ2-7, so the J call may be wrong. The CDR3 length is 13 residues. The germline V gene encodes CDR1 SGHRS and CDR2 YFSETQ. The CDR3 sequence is CASSLEGADEQYF. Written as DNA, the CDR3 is TGCGCCAGCAGCTTGGAGGGGGCCGACGAGCAGTACTTC.

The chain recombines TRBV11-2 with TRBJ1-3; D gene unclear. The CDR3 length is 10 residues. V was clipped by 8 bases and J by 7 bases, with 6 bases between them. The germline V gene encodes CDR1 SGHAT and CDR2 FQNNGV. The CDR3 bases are TGTGCCAGCCGTCTCAACACCATATATTTT. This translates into CASRLNTIYF.